These 31 T cell receptor beta chains came from one sample sequenced in a study of blood T cells in healthy people across ages. A sample-barcoded 5' primer and a J-beta primer mix were used in a second PCR of roughly 7 to 11 cycles. A single record per CDR3 protein comes from TCRdb applying MiXCR to the 5' RACE reads. This table has approximately 2,000,000 distinct CDR3 sequences, more than 35% appearing once. Sequencing was done on a sample of blood. These receptor sequences come from a human donor in good health.

This chain joins TRBV27 and TRBJ1-6; possibly TRBD1 for D (5 bases). This CDR3 comprises 14 residues. The ends were cut back, 7 bases at V and 9 bases at J, with 16 bases in the middle. The germline CDR1 and CDR2 sequences are MNHEY and SMNVEV (reference sequence). CDR3 loop: CASTLGGASSPLHF. CDR3 bases: TGTGCCAGCACCCTTGGGGGTGCTAGTTCACCCCTCCACTTT.

The chain recombines TRBV4-1 with TRBJ2-5; perhaps D is TRBD1 or TRBD2 (6 bases each). This CDR3 comprises 16 residues. The V gene's germline CDR1 is MGHRA and CDR2 YSYEKL. V lost 2 bases to trimming and J lost 3 bases, with 16 bases between them. CDR3 sequence (DNA): TGCGCCAGCAGCCAATCTAGGGGGGCCGGAAAAGAGACCCAGTACTTC. Translating gives CASSQSRGAGKETQYF.

This clonotype was counted a few times. The chain links TRBV4-1 to TRBJ1-1; tentatively, D is TRBD1 (6 bases). The CDR3 length is 14 residues. Trimming stripped 0 bases from V and 7 bases from J, with 12 bases between. Germline loops: CDR1 MGHRA, CDR2 YSYEKL. CDR3: CASSQEWGALEAFF. The CDR3 bases are TGCGCCAGCAGCCAAGAATGGGGGGCACTTGAAGCTTTCTTT.

This clonotype has only a few counts. The rearrangement links TRBV20-1 to TRBJ1-5; weak D call: TRBD1 (6 bases). Trimming cost V 6 bases and J 4 bases, with 22 bases left between them. The CDR3 sequence is 16 residues long. The germline V gene has CDR1 DFQATT and CDR2 SNEGSKA (reference sequence). The CDR3: CSAKRYVDSLNQPQHF. CDR3 DNA sequence: TGCAGTGCCAAGCGATATGTGGACAGCCTAAATCAGCCCCAGCATTTT.

The chain has TRBV3-1 and TRBJ1-3, with 9 nucleotides matching TRBD1. Germline lookup yields CDR1 LGHDT and CDR2 YNNKEL (reference sequence). V was pared by 1 base and J by 3 bases, with 4 bases of the junction left unmatched. The CDR3 spans 16 residues. The CDR3 DNA is TGTGCCAGCAGCCAAGGCGACAGGGGGTTTGGAAACACCATATATTTT. It encodes CASSQGDRGFGNTIYF.

V is TRBV6-2 or TRBV6-3 and J is TRBJ2-5, with no clear D. The DNA end is a closer match to TRBJ2-7, so the J assignment may be wrong. Per germline, CDR1 MNHEY and CDR2 SVGEGT. The CDR3 extends over 13 amino acids. Written as DNA, the CDR3 is TGTGCCAGCAGTTACCTCGCGGAAAGCGAGCAGTACTTC. It codes for CASSYLAESEQYF.

This chain links TRBV4-1 with TRBJ1-1; no reliable D call. The CDR3 runs to 13 residues. In germline, CDR1 is MGHRA, CDR2 YSYEKL. V was pared by 3 bases and J by 0 bases, with 5 bases between. The CDR3 DNA reads as TGCGCCAGCAGCCAGCGGATGAACACTGAAGCTTTCTTT. This sequence encodes CASSQRMNTEAFF.

Many counts were recorded for this clonotype. The chain uses TRBV7-2 and TRBJ2-3, with D unclear. The CDR3 loop spans 13 amino acids. CDR1 is SGHTA, CDR2 FQGNSA, per germline. V lost 1 base and J 5 bases, leaving 7 bases between the germline ends. CDR3 DNA sequence: TGTGCCAGCAGCTTAGGCAGCCGAGATACGCAGTATTTT. Residues: CASSLGSRDTQYF. Together with reference TRBV7-2 and TRBJ2-3, the CDR3 gives the full variable domain: GAGVSQSPSNKVTEKGKDVELRCDPISGHTALYWYRQSLGQGLEFLIYFQGNSAPDKSGLPSDRFSAERTGGSVSTLTIQRTQQEDSAVYLCASSLGSRDTQYFGPGTRLTVL.

This clonotype appeared once. The rearrangement uses TRBV5-1 and TRBJ2-3; possibly TRBD2 for D (6 bases). This CDR3 spans 15 amino acids. V lost 2 bases and J lost 4, with 14 bases in between. Germline V gene sequence: CDR1 SGHRS, CDR2 YFSETQ. Here the CDR3 reads CASSFAGRISDTQYF. CDR3 coding DNA: TGCGCCAGCAGCTTCGCGGGACGAATCTCAGATACGCAGTATTTT.

V is TRBV11-2 and J is TRBJ2-1; 8 bases are shared with TRBD2. Germline CDR1 reads SGHAT; CDR2 reads FQNNGV. V was pared by 4 bases and J by 8 bases, with 16 bases of the junction left unmatched. This CDR3 has 17 amino acids. The CDR3 nucleotides are TGTGCCAGCAGCTCCGGGGTCGGGGGGGGAGTTATGGATGAGCAGTTCTTC. Its translation is CASSSGVGGGVMDEQFF.

Of note for this clonotype: One end of the junction is discordant with germline, which a read error may explain. The chain recombines TRBV7-9 with TRBJ1-2, with 7 bases aligning to TRBD1. The CDR3 length is 15 residues. CDR1 is SEHNR, CDR2 FQNEAQ, per germline (reference sequence). CDR3 DNA: TGTGCCAGCACCGCTTTAGGGGGCTTTAACCATGGCTACACCTTC. The encoded protein is CASTALGGFNHGYTF. Variable domain in full (rest from reference TRBV7-9 and TRBJ1-2): DTGVSQNPRHKITKRGQNVTFRCDPISEHNRLYWYRQTLGQGPEFLTYFQNEAQLEKSRLLSDRFSAERPKGSFSTLEIQRTEQGDSAMYLCASTALGGFNHGYTFGSGTRLTVV.

With respect to this clonotype: At one end the junction does not follow the germline gene, possibly because of a read error. The CDR3 spells CASSRERGAGANVRTF. CDR3 nucleotides: TGTGCCAGCAGCCGAGAGCGGGGGGCCGGGGCCAACGTCCGGACTTTC. This rearrangement joins TRBV5-6 to TRBJ2-6, with 9 positions matching TRBD2. The CDR3 is 16 residues long. The germline gives CDR1 SGHDT, CDR2 YYEEEE.

This clonotype was observed a handful of times. The chain recombines TRBV6-5 with TRBJ1-2; 7 bases agree with TRBD1. This CDR3 is 18 amino acids long. The V and J ends lost 2 bases and 2 bases, in that order; junction bases with no gene match: 14. Germline CDR1 is MNHEY and CDR2 is SVGAGI. CDR3 DNA: TGTGCCAGCAGTTACCTACAGGGACAGCCTGAGGAGAACTATGGCTACACCTTC. Its translation is CASSYLQGQPEENYGYTF.

This clonotype appeared a few times. This chain joins TRBV20-1 and TRBJ2-1; 10 nucleotides line up with TRBD2. J was trimmed by 7 bases and V by 0 bases; bases with no gene match: 6. The length of the CDR3 is 15 residues. Germline CDR1 is DFQATT and CDR2 is SNEGSKA (reference sequence). The CDR3 DNA reads as TGCAGTGCTAGAGATCCCCTAGCGGGGGAAAATGAGCAGTTCTTC. Protein sequence: CSARDPLAGENEQFF.

V is TRBV7-9 and J is TRBJ1-5; the D is unclear. V lost 5 bases, J lost 5 bases, and 10 bases lay in between. Looked up from germline, CDR1 is SEHNR and CDR2 is FQNEAQ (reference sequence). The CDR3 is 13 residues long. The CDR3: CASSRVMDQPQHF. DNA of the CDR3: TGTGCCAGCAGCCGCGTCATGGATCAGCCCCAGCATTTT.

This clonotype was seen only a few times. One end of the junction fails to match germline, which may point to a read error. The chain recombines TRBV12-3 or TRBV12-4 with TRBJ2-5, with a weak D call TRBD2 (7 bases). CDR3 length equals 15 residues. The CDR3 is CASSRRGAGQETQYF. The CDR3 nucleotides are TGCGCCAGCAGTCGTCGGGGGGCAGGGCAAGAGACCCAGTACTTC.

With respect to this clonotype: An end of the junction differs from the germline gene, which may be a read error. This chain joins TRBV7-9 and TRBJ1-4; a possible D gene is TRBD1 (5 bases). The CDR3 is 17 residues long. The germline V gene encodes CDR1 SEHNR and CDR2 FQNEAQ (reference sequence). DNA of the CDR3: TGTGCCAGCAGCGAACGAGGTTGCGCAGGGTATAATGAAAAGCTGTTTTTT. As protein: CASSERGCAGYNEKLFF.

This clonotype appeared a few times. The chain is built from TRBV4-1 and TRBJ1-6, with TRBD1 matching 7 bases. This CDR3 has 15 residues. Per germline, CDR1 MGHRA and CDR2 YSYEKL. The trim removed 5 bases at V and 7 bases at J, leaving 8 bases unmatched. CDR3 bases: TGCGCCAGCAGCGGTGTTGGCAGGGGGAATTCACCCCTCCACTTT. Protein: CASSGVGRGNSPLHF.

The CDR3 DNA reads as TGTGCCAGCAGCCAATGGAGCGGCTCCGAAATGGCCCAGTACTTC. This encodes CASSQWSGSEMAQYF. This chain links TRBV3-1 with TRBJ2-5; TRBD2 is a possible D gene (5 bases). Deletions cut 2 bases from V and 9 bases from J, with 19 bases between. Germline loops: CDR1 LGHDT, CDR2 YNNKEL (reference sequence). This CDR3 region has 15 residues.

This chain links TRBV20-1 with TRBJ1-2; D perhaps matches TRBD1 (5 bases). This CDR3 is built from 14 residues. Germline V CDR1 and CDR2: DFQATT, SNEGSKA (reference sequence). With 5 bases removed from V and 3 bases from J, the gap between germline ends came to 16 bases. The CDR3 loop reads CSASSVRGDYGYTF. CDR3 coding DNA: TGCAGTGCTTCCAGCGTTCGGGGGGACTATGGCTACACCTTC.

This chain joins TRBV5-1 and TRBJ2-2, with D unclear. This CDR3 contains 14 residues. Germline V gives CDR1 SGHRS, CDR2 YFSETQ. V shed 3 bases and J shed 8 bases, with 14 bases lying between them. The CDR3 nucleotides read TGCGCCAGCAGCTCGATGGTCCAGGCTGGGGAGCTGTTTTTT. Translating gives CASSSMVQAGELFF.

This chain uses TRBV7-9 with TRBJ2-5; 7 positions match TRBD1. The J call may be wrong; the DNA end is better matched by TRBJ2-7. Per germline, CDR1 SEHNR and CDR2 FQNEAQ (reference sequence). This CDR3 has 15 amino acids. The CDR3 DNA sequence: TGTGCCAGCAGCTTCCCGGAAGGGGGCAGGGTCGAGCAGTACTTC. It specifies CASSFPEGGRVEQYF.

The gene calls are TRBV20-1 and TRBJ2-1, with a possible D match to TRBD2 (5 bases). CDR3 size: 14 residues. Trimming removed 1 base at V and 3 bases at J, with 10 bases between. The V gene's germline CDR1 is DFQATT and CDR2 SNEGSKA (reference sequence). The CDR3 loop is CSARVGRVYNEQFF. Written as DNA, the CDR3 is TGCAGTGCTAGAGTCGGGCGGGTCTACAATGAGCAGTTCTTC.

This clonotype was detected only a few times. The chain uses TRBV7-2 and TRBJ2-3; a weak D match, TRBD2 (5 bases). CDR1 and CDR2 (germline): SGHTA, FQGNSA. The CDR3 loop spans 17 amino acids. V was pared by 0 bases and J by 5 bases, with 18 bases between. Here the CDR3 DNA reads TGTGCCAGCAGCTTAGCCCTGACGGGCGGGTTCGGAGATACGCAGTATTTT. Residues: CASSLALTGGFGDTQYF.

The chain employs TRBV12-3 or TRBV12-4 and TRBJ1-5; a weak D match, TRBD1 (5 bases). The CDR3 is 15 amino acids. Trimming took off 2 bases at V and 6 bases at J, with 14 bases between the two ends. The CDR3 reads CASSLSGVRTQPQHF. For the CDR3, the DNA is TGTGCCAGCAGTTTATCGGGGGTTAGGACTCAGCCCCAGCATTTT.

This clonotype was counted between two and nine times. The chain links TRBV7-2 to TRBJ1-2; 10 positions agree with TRBD1. V lost 7 bases, J lost 7 bases, and 9 bases stayed unmatched. Germline assignment: CDR1 SGHTA and CDR2 FQGNSA. The CDR3 is 14 amino acids. The CDR3 loop reads CASTLDRGPVGYTF. The DNA of the CDR3 is TGTGCCAGCACCCTCGACAGGGGGCCGGTTGGCTACACCTTC.

V is TRBV5-1 and J is TRBJ2-1; D could derive from TRBD1 or TRBD2 (6 bases each). The end of the DNA fits TRBJ2-7 better, so the J call may be wrong. The germline V gene has CDR1 SGHRS and CDR2 YFSETQ. The CDR3 loop spans 15 amino acids. The DNA for the CDR3 is TGCGCCAGCAGCTTGGAGGGGGGATCCTACAATGAGCAGTACTTC. It yields the protein CASSLEGGSYNEQYF.

This clonotype has more than one count but fewer than ten. This chain connects TRBV7-2 to TRBJ2-7; D unclear. The germline V and J ends were trimmed by 3 bases and 3 bases, with 12 bases remaining between them. This CDR3 contains 14 residues. Germline CDR1 is SGHTA and CDR2 is FQGNSA. The CDR3 DNA follows: TGTGCCAGCAGCTTTGGTCTGGGGAACTACGAGCAGTACTTC. As protein: CASSFGLGNYEQYF.

This clonotype turned up a few times. This sequence joins TRBV20-1 and TRBJ2-7; D may be TRBD2 (6 bases). V was clipped by 5 bases and J by 0 bases, with 17 bases between them. The CDR3 totals 15 residues. Germline-derived CDR1 and CDR2 are DFQATT and SNEGSKA (reference sequence). This CDR3 is CSASPLRGSSYEQYF. CDR3 nucleotide sequence: TGCAGTGCTTCCCCCTTGCGGGGAAGCTCCTACGAGCAGTACTTC.

The genes are TRBV29-1 and TRBJ2-3; D is unclear. This CDR3 contains 11 residues. Trimming pared 5 bases from V and 8 bases from J, leaving 11 bases between. The germline gives CDR1 SQVTM, CDR2 ANQGSEA. The CDR3 DNA reads TGCAGCGTTCTAGATGTCGGTACGCAGTATTTT. Its translation is CSVLDVGTQYF.

The CDR3 region is CASSRGTRGPYYNEQFF. In DNA form, the CDR3 reads TGTGCCAGCAGTCGCGGGACGCGGGGGCCCTACTACAATGAGCAGTTCTTC. The chain links TRBV27 to TRBJ2-1; TRBD2 is a possible D gene (7 bases). There are 17 residues in the CDR3. The germline CDR1 and CDR2 sequences are MNHEY and SMNVEV (reference sequence). V lost 5 bases, J lost 3 bases, and 20 bases lay in between.